This T cell receptor beta chain was sequenced in a study of OX40 agonist ivuxolimab in advanced cancers. Across the study: Three patients showed partial responses: one hepatocellular carcinoma and two cutaneous melanoma cases. Findings of the study overall: At 0.1-3.0 mg/kg, partial responders had clonal expansion among the lowest observed.

Germline loops: CDR1 SGDLS, CDR2 YYNGEE. The CDR3 is 17 residues long. V dropped 0 bases and J dropped 6; count of bases not matched to a gene: 8. A remark on this clone: Its antigen is still unknown.

Profiling relied on immunoSEQ multiplex PCR, and the TCRdb table lists in-frame clones only, not all of them. The sample holds 34,000 or so clones, roughly 80% seen once. The timepoints at which blood was sampled were baseline, cycle 4 day 1, and cycle 7 day 1. The sample in question was CD4+ or CD8+ T cells sorted from blood, obtained in a trial of the OX40 agonist ivuxolimab. This chain joins TRBV9 and TRBJ2-1; 11 nucleotides agree with TRBD2. The source is an adult with an advanced solid tumor such as melanoma, head and neck, liver or kidney cancer. CDR3 DNA: TGTGCCAGCAGCGTAGAGCTCCGTAGCGGGAGGGTCAATGAGCAGTTCTTC. Translating gives CASSVELRSGRVNEQFF.